This is a list of T cell receptor beta chains from one sample in a study of T cells after yellow fever vaccination. Each CDR3 protein is one row after TCRdb ran MiXCR on the 5' RACE reads. The data contain roughly 240,000 distinct CDR3 sequences, 6.7% of them singletons. Sequencing used CD4+ T cells sorted from PBMCs, obtained on the day of the yellow fever booster vaccination. The source is a man aged 30-40 years who received the YFV17D yellow fever vaccine. The CDR3 runs from the conserved cysteine through the conserved F or W. D genes are given only for firm matches. Size tells how often a clone was seen (once, few, many) or the class of an expanded clone, and some rows leave it out.

length | J | V | D | size | DNA | CDR3
13 | TRBJ1-5 | TRBV27 | . | few | TGTGCCAGCAGTTTGATGGGGGATCAGCCCCAGCATTTT | CASSLMGDQPQHF
15 | TRBJ2-3 | TRBV5-1 | . | many | TGCGCCAGCAGCTTTAGTGGGGACCGCACAGATACGCAGTATTTT | CASSFSGDRTDTQYF
14 | TRBJ1-2 | TRBV29-1 | TRBD1 | . | TGCAGCGTTGAAGGGGGGGACAGGGTCTATGGCTACACCTTC | CSVEGGDRVYGYTF
15 | TRBJ2-1 | TRBV12-5 | TRBD2 | . | TGTGCTAGTGGTTTGGTGAGCGGGATTTTCTATGAGCAGTTCTTC | CASGLVSGIFYEQFF
15 | TRBJ2-1 | TRBV20-1 | TRBD1 | . | TGCAGTGCTCTGGCCGGGACAGGTAAAGGCAATGAGCAGTTCTTC | CSALAGTGKGNEQFF
14 | TRBJ2-1 | TRBV20-1 | . | many | TGCAGTGCTAGCCTGGGACCATCCTACAATGAGCAGTTCTTC | CSASLGPSYNEQFF
16 | TRBJ2-1 | TRBV5-1 | TRBD1 | many | TGCGCCAGCAGCTTGGCGAGGACAGGGGCGGGCAATGAGCAGTTCTTC | CASSLARTGAGNEQFF
14 | TRBJ2-7 | TRBV3-1 | TRBD1 | . | TGTGCCAGCAGCCGTACGACAGGGATGTTCGAGCAGTACTTC | CASSRTTGMFEQYF
13 | TRBJ2-7 | TRBV19 | . | many | TGTGCCACTCAGGGGTCAAGCTCCTACGAGCAGTACTTC | CATQGSSSYEQYF
15 | TRBJ2-3 | TRBV6-1 | TRBD1 | . | TGTGCCAGCAAGGGGCAGGGGGTCGGCACAGATACGCAGTATTTT | CASKGQGVGTDTQYF
15 | TRBJ1-1 | TRBV6-5 | TRBD1 | few | TGTGCCAGCAGTTACTCCGGACAGGGAGAGTCTGAAGCTTTCTTT | CASSYSGQGESEAFF
13 | TRBJ1-4 | TRBV6-6 | . | . | TGTGCCAGCAGTGCGCATCTTAATGAAAAACTGTTTTTT | CASSAHLNEKLFF